The entry that follows covers one T cell receptor beta chain sequence. The source of the sample is a study of blood T cell repertoires in COVID-19. About the research overall: T cells, B-cell-depleted T cells, or PBMCs supplied cDNA or gDNA.

The method was immunoSEQ multiplex PCR; TCRdb's version includes in-frame clones alone and lacks a portion of them. The sample includes about 670,000 clones, approximately 90% of them seen just once. The V end was cut by 0 bases, the J end by 6 bases, with 31 bases between. This CDR3 region has 20 residues. Sequenced input: peripheral blood. The TCR was taken from a woman between 18 and 30 years old with acute or convalescent COVID-19. This rearrangement joins TRBV5-3 to TRBJ2-7; D is possibly TRBD2 (6 bases). TRBV5-3 is filed as an ORF, its function uncertain. CDR3 bases: TGTGCCAGAAGCTTGGTGGGGGTGGAGGGACTGCCTCTTAAGCTAGGCGAGCAGTACTTC. Amino acid sequence: CARSLVGVEGLPLKLGEQYF.